The T cell receptor (beta chain) under discussion was sequenced for a study of T cells after posttransplantation cyclophosphamide. Study observations and caveats: Blood and skin or GI T cell repertoires showed limited TRB overlap. Donor-recipient repertoire similarity was low at 1-2 months, rising over year one. Recipient CMV seropositivity and CMV reactivation strongly tracked TRB clonality.

The method was immunoSEQ multiplex PCR; TCRdb's version includes in-frame clones alone and lacks a portion of them. The sample includes approximately 8,000 clones, none of them occurring once. Busulfan-fludarabine conditioning, marrow transplant, and cyclophosphamide on days +3 and +4 were administered. This clone was seen repeatedly, ten times or more. Its antigen is not identified. The sample consisted of PBMCs, taken after allogeneic stem cell transplant with posttransplant cyclophosphamide. This clonotype was sampled from a male patient younger than 30 who received an allogeneic stem cell transplant from an unrelated donor, was CMV-positive, and had acute and chronic GVHD. Some T cells may be supplied by the graft donor.

In DNA form, the CDR3 reads TGTGCCAGCAGTGCGCGGTCAGGGGGCTTCGGCAATCAGCCCCAGCATTTT. Translating it yields CASSARSGGFGNQPQHF. V usage is TRBV2 and J usage is TRBJ1-5; TRBD1 matches at 8 bases. The CDR3 loop spans 17 amino acids. Per germline, CDR1 SNHLY and CDR2 FYNNEI. Trimming cost V 4 bases and J 2 bases; bases outside gene matches: 10.